A selection of T cell receptor beta chains follows, all from one sample in a study of Ad26.COV2.S vaccination and SARS-CoV-2 variants. Clones were read by immunoSEQ multiplex PCR, and TCRdb kept only the in-frame ones, dropping some. The data show over 200,000 clones, with roughly 88% seen just once and around 11% held by the top ten. Source: peripheral blood, taken in a trial of Ad26.COV2.S vaccine versus placebo. These receptors were taken from a person aged 18 to 59 who received the Ad26.COV2.S COVID-19 vaccine or a placebo. CDR3s include the opening cysteine and the closing phenylalanine or tryptophan. Each record gives: clone size, CDR3 length, D gene, V gene, J gene, CDR3 DNA, CDR3 protein. The D gene is left open where the match is weak. Only part of the rows carry a size: once, few, many, or a class if the clone is expanded.

clone size: NA; CDR3 length: 14; D gene: NA; V gene: TRBV30; J gene: TRBJ2-3; CDR3 DNA: TGTGCCTGGAGCCCCAGGGGGGTCACAGATACGCAGTATTTT; CDR3 protein: CAWSPRGVTDTQYF
clone size: NA; CDR3 length: 16; D gene: TRBD2; V gene: TRBV6-2/TRBV6-3; J gene: TRBJ2-3; CDR3 DNA: TGTGCCAGCAGTTGGAGACTAGCGGGAGTCAGTGATACGCAGTATTTT; CDR3 protein: CASSWRLAGVSDTQYF
clone size: few; CDR3 length: 14; D gene: NA; V gene: TRBV3-1/TRBV3-2; J gene: TRBJ1-5; CDR3 DNA: TGTGCCAGCAGCGGGGCGGGTAGCAATCAGCCCCAGCATTTT; CDR3 protein: CASSGAGSNQPQHF
clone size: NA; CDR3 length: 13; D gene: NA; V gene: TRBV11-3; J gene: TRBJ2-7; CDR3 DNA: TGTGCCAGCAGCTTAGATGGGTCGTTCGAGCAGTACTTC; CDR3 protein: CASSLDGSFEQYF
clone size: NA; CDR3 length: 17; D gene: NA; V gene: TRBV9; J gene: TRBJ2-2; CDR3 DNA: TGTGCCAGCAGCCCCCTCGGAGAACGGTTCGGCACCGGGGAGCTGTTTTTT; CDR3 protein: CASSPLGERFGTGELFF
clone size: NA; CDR3 length: 16; D gene: TRBD1; V gene: TRBV7-9; J gene: TRBJ1-4; CDR3 DNA: TGTGCCAGCAGCTACTTTCCCAGGGGGCGAAGTGAAAAACTGTTTTTT; CDR3 protein: CASSYFPRGRSEKLFF
clone size: NA; CDR3 length: 15; D gene: NA; V gene: TRBV5-4; J gene: TRBJ2-1; CDR3 DNA: TGTGCCAGCAGCTTGGAACAGGGATCCTACAATGAGCAGTTCTTC; CDR3 protein: CASSLEQGSYNEQFF
clone size: NA; CDR3 length: 18; D gene: NA; V gene: TRBV19; J gene: TRBJ2-6; CDR3 DNA: TGTGCCAGTAGTATTACGGCCCCCCCAGGGGCTGGGGCCAACGTCCTGACTTTC; CDR3 protein: CASSITAPPGAGANVLTF
clone size: once; CDR3 length: 16; D gene: NA; V gene: TRBV18; J gene: TRBJ2-1; CDR3 DNA: TGTGCCAGCTCACCTCAGACTGGGACACCTTACAATGAGCAGTTCTTC; CDR3 protein: CASSPQTGTPYNEQFF
clone size: NA; CDR3 length: 19; D gene: TRBD1; V gene: TRBV5-6; J gene: TRBJ2-7; CDR3 DNA: TGTGCCAGCAGCTTGGAAGGGACAGGAGGAAAATTGACGGCCTACGAGCAGTACTTC; CDR3 protein: CASSLEGTGGKLTAYEQYF
clone size: NA; CDR3 length: 16; D gene: TRBD2; V gene: TRBV10-2; J gene: TRBJ2-2; CDR3 DNA: TGCGCCAGCAGGGGGAGGGGAGGCGTCAACACCGGGGAGCTGTTTTTT; CDR3 protein: CASRGRGGVNTGELFF
clone size: NA; CDR3 length: 12; D gene: NA; V gene: TRBV9; J gene: TRBJ2-1; CDR3 DNA: TGTGCCAGCACCCCACTTATGGGGGAGCAGTTCTTC; CDR3 protein: CASTPLMGEQFF
clone size: NA; CDR3 length: 12; D gene: NA; V gene: TRBV29-1; J gene: TRBJ2-1; CDR3 DNA: TGCAGCGTGAGGGAAGGAACAACTGAGCAGTTCTTC; CDR3 protein: CSVREGTTEQFF
clone size: NA; CDR3 length: 13; D gene: NA; V gene: TRBV28; J gene: TRBJ2-2; CDR3 DNA: TGTGCCAGCAGTTTACGTCGTAACGGGGAGCTGTTTTTT; CDR3 protein: CASSLRRNGELFF
clone size: NA; CDR3 length: 15; D gene: NA; V gene: TRBV4-3; J gene: TRBJ1-2; CDR3 DNA: TGCGCCAGCAGCCAAGATATGGGATCTGCCTATGGCTACACCTTC; CDR3 protein: CASSQDMGSAYGYTF
clone size: NA; CDR3 length: 13; D gene: NA; V gene: TRBV3-1/TRBV3-2; J gene: TRBJ2-2; CDR3 DNA: TGTGCCAGCAGTCTCAGGGTCGACGGGGAGCTGTTTTTT; CDR3 protein: CASSLRVDGELFF
clone size: NA; CDR3 length: 15; D gene: NA; V gene: TRBV5-1; J gene: TRBJ1-4; CDR3 DNA: TGCGCCAGCAGCGGGGGCGGTGTAACTAATGAAAAACTGTTTTTT; CDR3 protein: CASSGGGVTNEKLFF
clone size: NA; CDR3 length: 15; D gene: NA; V gene: TRBV21-1; J gene: TRBJ1-5; CDR3 DNA: TGTGCCAGCAGCAAAGCTACCGCTAGTGGTCAGCCCCAGCATTTT; CDR3 protein: CASSKATASGQPQHF
clone size: NA; CDR3 length: 15; D gene: NA; V gene: TRBV11-3; J gene: TRBJ2-5; CDR3 DNA: TGTGCCAGCAGCTATGGTGGGGGTTTGGGAGAGACCCAGTACTTC; CDR3 protein: CASSYGGGLGETQYF
clone size: NA; CDR3 length: 14; D gene: NA; V gene: TRBV5-1; J gene: TRBJ1-2; CDR3 DNA: TGCGCCAGCAGCGGGCCCGGGGGGGCGGATGGCTACACCTTC; CDR3 protein: CASSGPGGADGYTF
clone size: NA; CDR3 length: 17; D gene: TRBD1; V gene: TRBV11-2; J gene: TRBJ1-2; CDR3 DNA: TGTGCCAGCAGCCGCGGGACAGGGGATCTCCTGAACTATGGCTACACCTTC; CDR3 protein: CASSRGTGDLLNYGYTF
clone size: NA; CDR3 length: 14; D gene: NA; V gene: TRBV5-1; J gene: TRBJ1-1; CDR3 DNA: TGCGCCAGCAGCTCGAACACAGGGAGCCCTGAAGCTTTCTTT; CDR3 protein: CASSSNTGSPEAFF
clone size: NA; CDR3 length: 17; D gene: NA; V gene: TRBV18; J gene: TRBJ2-6; CDR3 DNA: TGTGCCAGCTCACCAACAGGGCCCCCTTCTGGGGCCAACGTCCTGACTTTC; CDR3 protein: CASSPTGPPSGANVLTF
clone size: NA; CDR3 length: 15; D gene: TRBD1; V gene: TRBV5-1; J gene: TRBJ2-2; CDR3 DNA: TGCGCCAGCAGCTCTCAGACAGGGGGTACCGGGGAGCTGTTTTTT; CDR3 protein: CASSSQTGGTGELFF
clone size: once; CDR3 length: 16; D gene: NA; V gene: TRBV7-9; J gene: TRBJ2-3; CDR3 DNA: TGTGCCAGCAGCTTAGCGTTGGACTCTAGCACAGATACGCAGTATTTT; CDR3 protein: CASSLALDSSTDTQYF
clone size: NA; CDR3 length: 16; D gene: NA; V gene: TRBV27; J gene: TRBJ2-7; CDR3 DNA: TGTGCCAGCAGTAGCCGTGTTGTAGGGACCTACTACGAGCAGTACTTC; CDR3 protein: CASSSRVVGTYYEQYF
clone size: NA; CDR3 length: 16; D gene: NA; V gene: TRBV6-1; J gene: TRBJ2-2; CDR3 DNA: TGTGCCAGCAGTGAAGAACTAGCCCCGAGCACCGGGGAGCTGTTTTTT; CDR3 protein: CASSEELAPSTGELFF
clone size: once; CDR3 length: 16; D gene: NA; V gene: TRBV28; J gene: TRBJ1-1; CDR3 DNA: TGTGCCGGCATGGGCTTAAGACGGACAGTAAACACTGAAGCTTTCTTT; CDR3 protein: CAGMGLRRTVNTEAFF
clone size: NA; CDR3 length: 15; D gene: TRBD1; V gene: TRBV14; J gene: TRBJ2-3; CDR3 DNA: TGTGCCAGCAGCCAATGGAGGACAGGGACAGATACGCAGTATTTT; CDR3 protein: CASSQWRTGTDTQYF
clone size: once; CDR3 length: 15; D gene: NA; V gene: TRBV7-2; J gene: TRBJ1-1; CDR3 DNA: TGTGCCAGCAGCATCAGTGACACTCACTCCTTTGAAGCTTTCTTT; CDR3 protein: CASSISDTHSFEAFF
clone size: NA; CDR3 length: 14; D gene: NA; V gene: TRBV19; J gene: TRBJ1-3; CDR3 DNA: TGTGCCAGTAGTTGGGGGGCAAGAGGGAACACCATATATTTT; CDR3 protein: CASSWGARGNTIYF
clone size: NA; CDR3 length: 14; D gene: NA; V gene: TRBV29-1; J gene: TRBJ1-5; CDR3 DNA: TGCAGCGTTGGAGAGGTAGCTGGCAATCAGCCCCAGCATTTT; CDR3 protein: CSVGEVAGNQPQHF
clone size: NA; CDR3 length: 14; D gene: NA; V gene: TRBV5-1; J gene: TRBJ2-5; CDR3 DNA: TGCGCCAGCAGCCCAGGGGGGGCCCAAGAGACCCAGTACTTC; CDR3 protein: CASSPGGAQETQYF
clone size: NA; CDR3 length: 19; D gene: TRBD2; V gene: TRBV4-3; J gene: TRBJ2-3; CDR3 DNA: TGCGCCAGCAGCCAAGAGGTCCCGCGGGGGGTGGTGGTCACAGATACGCAGTATTTT; CDR3 protein: CASSQEVPRGVVVTDTQYF
clone size: NA; CDR3 length: 16; D gene: NA; V gene: TRBV10-2; J gene: TRBJ2-4; CDR3 DNA: TGCGCCAGCAGTGAGCAAGCGACAGTAGCCAAAAACATTCAGTACTTC; CDR3 protein: CASSEQATVAKNIQYF
clone size: NA; CDR3 length: 15; D gene: TRBD2; V gene: TRBV7-2; J gene: TRBJ2-7; CDR3 DNA: TGTGCCAGCAGCTTAGAAGCGGGAGGGATCTACGAGCAGTACTTC; CDR3 protein: CASSLEAGGIYEQYF
clone size: NA; CDR3 length: 13; D gene: NA; V gene: TRBV19; J gene: TRBJ2-3; CDR3 DNA: TGTGCCAGTAGTATTATGACCTCAGATACGCAGTATTTT; CDR3 protein: CASSIMTSDTQYF
clone size: NA; CDR3 length: 16; D gene: TRBD1; V gene: TRBV9; J gene: TRBJ1-4; CDR3 DNA: TGTGCCAGCAGCGGGGGCGCCGGGACAGTTAATGAAAAACTGTTTTTT; CDR3 protein: CASSGGAGTVNEKLFF
clone size: NA; CDR3 length: 16; D gene: TRBD1; V gene: TRBV19; J gene: TRBJ1-6; CDR3 DNA: TGTGCCAGTAGTCGACGACAGGGCCCCCTAAATTCACCCCTCCACTTT; CDR3 protein: CASSRRQGPLNSPLHF
clone size: NA; CDR3 length: 16; D gene: NA; V gene: TRBV7-2; J gene: TRBJ1-4; CDR3 DNA: TGTGCCAGCAGTCCTGGGCCCCTGACAACTAATGAAAAACTGTTTTTT; CDR3 protein: CASSPGPLTTNEKLFF
clone size: NA; CDR3 length: 13; D gene: NA; V gene: TRBV19; J gene: TRBJ1-1; CDR3 DNA: TGTGCCAGTAGTAGGGTCGCGAACACTGAAGCTTTCTTT; CDR3 protein: CASSRVANTEAFF
clone size: NA; CDR3 length: 18; D gene: TRBD2; V gene: TRBV6-2/TRBV6-3; J gene: TRBJ2-2; CDR3 DNA: TGTGCCAGCAGTAAGACTAGCGGGAGGGCCCCATTTACCGGGGAGCTGTTTTTT; CDR3 protein: CASSKTSGRAPFTGELFF
clone size: NA; CDR3 length: 14; D gene: TRBD1; V gene: TRBV6-5; J gene: TRBJ1-6; CDR3 DNA: TGTGCCAGCACCCACGGGACAGCTAATTCACCCCTCCACTTT; CDR3 protein: CASTHGTANSPLHF
clone size: NA; CDR3 length: 14; D gene: NA; V gene: TRBV6-1; J gene: TRBJ1-5; CDR3 DNA: TGTGCCAGCAGTGAAGCGGTTGGTGGTCAGCCCCAGCATTTT; CDR3 protein: CASSEAVGGQPQHF
clone size: NA; CDR3 length: 15; D gene: TRBD1; V gene: TRBV6-5; J gene: TRBJ2-1; CDR3 DNA: TGTGCCAGCAGCGAGGACAGGGCCACTAGAAATGAGCAGTTCTTC; CDR3 protein: CASSEDRATRNEQFF
clone size: NA; CDR3 length: 15; D gene: TRBD1; V gene: TRBV10-3; J gene: TRBJ1-1; CDR3 DNA: TGTGCCACTTCTGGGGGGGCTAACAGGGGCACTGAAGCTTTCTTT; CDR3 protein: CATSGGANRGTEAFF
clone size: NA; CDR3 length: 17; D gene: NA; V gene: TRBV12-2; J gene: TRBJ2-1; CDR3 DNA: TGTGCAAGTCGCTTAGTAGCGGAAGCCGGCACCTACAATGAGCAGTTCTTC; CDR3 protein: CASRLVAEAGTYNEQFF
clone size: NA; CDR3 length: 16; D gene: NA; V gene: TRBV28; J gene: TRBJ1-3; CDR3 DNA: TGTGCCAGCAGTCCCTTACAGGTCTACTCTGGAAACACCATATATTTT; CDR3 protein: CASSPLQVYSGNTIYF
clone size: NA; CDR3 length: 13; D gene: NA; V gene: TRBV12-3/TRBV12-4; J gene: TRBJ2-7; CDR3 DNA: TGTGCCAGCAGTTCTACGACAGAGTACGAGCAGTACTTC; CDR3 protein: CASSSTTEYEQYF
clone size: few; CDR3 length: 13; D gene: NA; V gene: TRBV19; J gene: TRBJ1-2; CDR3 DNA: TGTGCCAGTACTTATCTCGGCCTCTCTGGCTACACCTTC; CDR3 protein: CASTYLGLSGYTF
clone size: NA; CDR3 length: 17; D gene: NA; V gene: TRBV4-2; J gene: TRBJ2-7; CDR3 DNA: TGTGCCAGCAGCCAAGTGAAGGATGCCCTCGGGGCCCACGAGCAGTACTTC; CDR3 protein: CASSQVKDALGAHEQYF
clone size: NA; CDR3 length: 16; D gene: NA; V gene: TRBV12-5; J gene: TRBJ2-2; CDR3 DNA: TGTGCTAGTGGTTTGCTCGGGGGAGTTAGCACCGGGGAGCTGTTTTTT; CDR3 protein: CASGLLGGVSTGELFF
clone size: NA; CDR3 length: 17; D gene: TRBD2; V gene: TRBV18; J gene: TRBJ2-7; CDR3 DNA: TGTGCCAGCTCACTCACCCCCTCGGGGGGAACCTCCTACGAGCAGTACTTC; CDR3 protein: CASSLTPSGGTSYEQYF
clone size: NA; CDR3 length: 15; D gene: NA; V gene: TRBV25-1; J gene: TRBJ2-1; CDR3 DNA: TGTGCCAGCAGTGGTGACAGGTTGTGGAAAAATGAGCAGTTCTTC; CDR3 protein: CASSGDRLWKNEQFF
clone size: NA; CDR3 length: 16; D gene: NA; V gene: TRBV7-3; J gene: TRBJ2-7; CDR3 DNA: TGTGCCAGCAGCTTAACGGGTCGGGACACCCTGTCGCAGCAGTACTTC; CDR3 protein: CASSLTGRDTLSQQYF
clone size: NA; CDR3 length: 15; D gene: NA; V gene: TRBV5-1; J gene: TRBJ1-4; CDR3 DNA: TGCGCCAGCAGCTTTCAGGGAAGGTCTAATGAAAAACTGTTTTTT; CDR3 protein: CASSFQGRSNEKLFF
clone size: NA; CDR3 length: 14; D gene: NA; V gene: TRBV30; J gene: TRBJ2-5; CDR3 DNA: TGTGCCTGGAGTTCCCAGGTGTCTTGGGAGACCCAGTACTTC; CDR3 protein: CAWSSQVSWETQYF
clone size: few; CDR3 length: 15; D gene: NA; V gene: TRBV30; J gene: TRBJ1-3; CDR3 DNA: TGTGCCTGGAGTCAGGGTACCCCGTCTGGAAACACCATATATTTT; CDR3 protein: CAWSQGTPSGNTIYF
clone size: NA; CDR3 length: 16; D gene: TRBD2; V gene: TRBV6-5; J gene: TRBJ2-3; CDR3 DNA: TGTGCCAGCAGTTACGGGACTAGCGAGGGAGTGGATACGCAGTATTTT; CDR3 protein: CASSYGTSEGVDTQYF
clone size: NA; CDR3 length: 14; D gene: NA; V gene: TRBV11-3; J gene: TRBJ2-2; CDR3 DNA: TGTGCCAGCAGCCATATAAGAGAAGGCGGGGAGCTGTTTTTT; CDR3 protein: CASSHIREGGELFF